Following are 4 T cell receptor beta chains from one sample sequenced in a study of CD8 T cells in Susac syndrome. With random hexamers, reverse transcription was performed on about 0.5 to 1 ug of RNA. TCRdb recomputed calls from the immunoSEQ multiplex PCR reads with MiXCR, one row per CDR3 protein. The sample holds around 140,000 distinct CDR3 sequences, roughly 95% seen once. Sequences were obtained from CD4+ T cells from PBMCs. These receptors were obtained from a human donor with multiple sclerosis.

The CDR3 spells CASSQSWGGGNTIYF. The CDR3 region has the DNA TGCGCCAGCAGTCAATCGTGGGGCGGTGGAAACACCATATATTTT. The chain recombines TRBV23-1 with TRBJ1-3; possibly TRBD1 for D (5 bases). TRBV23-1 carries the ORF label, with uncertain function. The CDR3 is 15 amino acids. Trimming pared 0 bases from V and 3 bases from J, leaving 9 bases between.

The chain couples TRBV6-5 to TRBJ2-3; 10 nucleotides align to TRBD1. V gave up 0 bases and J gave up 8 bases; unmatched junction bases: 8. CDR1 and CDR2 from the germline V gene are MNHEY and SVGAGI. This CDR3 is built from 16 residues. The CDR3: CASSYSGQGIKGTQYF. DNA of the CDR3: TGTGCCAGCAGTTACTCGGGACAGGGGATCAAGGGTACGCAGTATTTT.

The V and J genes are TRBV18 and TRBJ1-1; D is uncertain. The CDR3 is 15 residues long. Germline V gene lookup returns CDR1 KGHSH and CDR2 LQKENI. The V and J ends lost 3 bases and 0 bases respectively, with 11 bases between them. Here the CDR3 reads CASSPSNTMNTEAFF. The CDR3 DNA sequence: TGTGCCAGCTCACCGTCAAATACCATGAACACTGAAGCTTTCTTT.

This chain uses TRBV7-9 with TRBJ1-6; D is ambiguous. V was cut by 2 bases and J by 11 bases, with 10 bases left in between. In germline, CDR1 is SEHNR, CDR2 FQNEAQ (reference sequence). This CDR3 is 13 amino acids long. DNA of the CDR3: TGTGCCAGCAGCTTATCGGTAGGGACACCCCTCCACTTT. This gives the protein CASSLSVGTPLHF.